These 25 T cell receptor beta chains were all obtained from the same sample, sequenced in a study of blood T cell repertoires in COVID-19. TCRdb's table, derived via immunoSEQ multiplex PCR, lists solely in-frame clones and lacks some. The top ten hold over 2% of the sample, which has around 260,000 clones, over 75% seen once. The sample comprised peripheral blood. These receptors were collected from a woman between 45 and 60 years old with acute or convalescent COVID-19.

This chain joins TRBV4-1 and TRBJ2-3; 14 nucleotides line up with TRBD2. Germline V gene data show CDR1 as MGHRA and CDR2 as YSYEKL. This CDR3 is 16 amino acids long. V lost 4 bases, J lost 5 bases, and 5 bases stayed unmatched. The CDR3 region is CASSPTSGRDQDTQYF. DNA of the CDR3: TGCGCCAGCAGCCCGACTAGCGGGAGGGATCAAGATACGCAGTATTTT.

This sequence joins TRBV11-2 and TRBJ2-7; D is perhaps TRBD2 (6 bases). V lost 5 bases to trimming and J lost 3 bases, with 14 bases between them. The CDR3 length is 14 residues. Germline V gives CDR1 SGHAT, CDR2 FQNNGV. In DNA form, the CDR3 reads TGTGCCAGCAGCGTACCGGGACTCAACTACGAGCAGTACTTC. Its translation: CASSVPGLNYEQYF.

V and J are TRBV7-3 and TRBJ1-1; perhaps TRBD1 as D (6 bases). Trimming shortened V by 5 bases and J by 1 base, and 14 bases separated the two germline ends. Germline V gives CDR1 SGHTA, CDR2 FQGTGA. The CDR3 runs 15 residues. The CDR3 nucleotides read TGTGCCAGCAGCCCGGGTTCAGGGGAGAACACTGAAGCTTTCTTT. Translating it yields CASSPGSGENTEAFF. Full variable domain (missing parts from reference TRBV7-3 and TRBJ1-1): GAGVSQTPSNKVTEKGKYVELRCDPISGHTALYWYRQSLGQGPEFLIYFQGTGAADDSGLPNDRFFAVRPEGSVSTLKIQRTERGDSAVYLCASSPGSGENTEAFFGQGTRLTVV.

The chain uses TRBV20-1 and TRBJ1-5, with 8 positions matching TRBD1. The CDR3 is 13 amino acids. CDR1 DFQATT and CDR2 SNEGSKA come from the germline V gene (reference sequence). The junction had 5 bases not matched to a gene; V was cut back by 3 bases and J by 7 bases. The CDR3 DNA is TGCAGTGCTAGTGCAGGGGGCGGACAGCCCCAGCATTTT. This encodes CSASAGGGQPQHF.

The chain recombines TRBV28 with TRBJ1-1; 8 bases are a match to TRBD1. Germline V gene sequence: CDR1 MDHEN, CDR2 SYDVKM. The CDR3 has 15 residues. Trimming cost V 5 bases and J 4 bases; bases outside gene matches: 9. The CDR3 reads CASSGSGTGITEAFF. The CDR3, as DNA: TGTGCCAGCAGTGGATCCGGGACAGGTATCACTGAAGCTTTCTTT.

The chain is built from TRBV5-1 and TRBJ2-7; tentatively, D is TRBD2 (5 bases). The CDR3 length is 15 residues. Trimming pared 0 bases from V and 3 bases from J, leaving 13 bases between. Germline loops: CDR1 SGHRS, CDR2 YFSETQ. DNA of the CDR3: TGCGCCAGCAGCTTGGCCCTGGACTTACACTACGAGCAGTACTTC. This codes for CASSLALDLHYEQYF.

The chain joins TRBV15 to TRBJ2-1; possibly TRBD2 for D (5 bases). Germline CDR1 LNHNV, CDR2 YYDKDF (reference sequence). There are 16 residues in the CDR3. Trimming stripped 2 bases from V and 0 bases from J, with 11 bases between. In DNA form, the CDR3 reads TGTGCCACCAGCAGACACAGCGGAGCCTCCTACAATGAGCAGTTCTTC. Amino acid sequence: CATSRHSGASYNEQFF.

The chain uses TRBV19 and TRBJ1-5; possible D gene TRBD1, 5 bases. V lost 6 bases and J 6 bases, leaving 12 bases between the germline ends. The length of the CDR3 is 13 residues. Germline V gene lookup returns CDR1 LNHDA and CDR2 SQIVND (reference sequence). The CDR3 bases are TGTGCCAGTAGGGAGGGGATCAGTCAGCCCCAGCATTTT. It codes for CASREGISQPQHF.

The chain joins TRBV5-8 to TRBJ1-1; 9 bases agree with TRBD1. This CDR3 spans 15 amino acids. V shed 2 bases and J 5 bases; nucleotides not matched to a gene: 7. CDR1 is SGHTS, CDR2 YDEGEE, per germline. This chain's CDR3 is CASSLVDRGGTEAFF. The CDR3 nucleotides are TGTGCCAGCAGCTTAGTAGACAGGGGGGGGACTGAAGCTTTCTTT. Looking up the rest from reference TRBV5-8 and TRBJ1-1 gives the full variable domain: EAGVTQSPTHLIKTRGQQATLRCSPISGHTSVYWYQQALGLGLQFLLWYDEGEERNRGNFPPRFSGRQFPNYSSELNVNALELEDSALYLCASSLVDRGGTEAFFGQGTRLTVV.

This clone was detected only once. V and J are TRBV7-9 and TRBJ1-4; 7 bases match TRBD1. V was pared by 5 bases and J by 5 bases, with 8 bases of the junction left unmatched. Germline V gene sequence: CDR1 SEHNR, CDR2 FQNEAQ (reference sequence). This CDR3 has 15 residues. CDR3 sequence reads: CASSAWTGVNEKLFF. In DNA, the CDR3 is TGTGCCAGCAGCGCCTGGACAGGAGTAAATGAAAAACTGTTTTTT.

This clone was seen only a few times. The chain is built from TRBV28 and TRBJ1-4; D remains unclear. Germline CDR1 reads MDHEN; CDR2 reads SYDVKM. The CDR3 runs 13 residues. Trimming took 6 bases from V and 3 from J, leaving 8 bases between them. CDR3 in amino acids: CASRSNPNEKLFF. The CDR3, as DNA: TGTGCCAGCAGGTCTAATCCTAATGAAAAACTGTTTTTT. The whole variable domain, filled in from reference TRBV28 and TRBJ1-4, reads DVKVTQSSRYLVKRTGEKVFLECVQDMDHENMFWYRQDPGLGLRLIYFSYDVKMKEKGDIPEGYSVSREKKERFSLILESASTNQTSMYLCASRSNPNEKLFFGSGTQLSVL.

CDR3 loop: CASSLSAGTGFTDTQYF. CDR3 coding DNA: TGTGCCAGCAGCTTATCAGCCGGGACAGGGTTTACAGATACGCAGTATTTT. The chain is built from TRBV7-3 and TRBJ2-3; 9 bases fit TRBD1. V gave up 2 bases and J gave up 3 bases; unmatched junction bases: 9. The CDR3 is 17 residues long. Germline CDR1 is SGHTA and CDR2 is FQGTGA.

The rearrangement joins TRBV4-1 to TRBJ2-3; tentatively, D is TRBD1 (6 bases). The CDR3 extends over 14 amino acids. V dropped 6 bases and J dropped 1 base, with 11 bases sitting between them. Germline lookup yields CDR1 MGHRA and CDR2 YSYEKL. The chain's CDR3 is CASRGGWGTDTQYF. The DNA of the CDR3 is TGCGCCAGCAGAGGGGGATGGGGCACAGATACGCAGTATTTT.

V usage is TRBV28 and J usage is TRBJ1-3; D might be TRBD1 (6 bases). There are 13 residues in the CDR3. The ends were cut back, 9 bases at V and 0 bases at J, with 9 bases in the middle. Germline V gene data show CDR1 as MDHEN and CDR2 as SYDVKM. CDR3 nucleotides: TGTGCCAGTCCGGACAGCTCTGGAAACACCATATATTTT. Its protein is CASPDSSGNTIYF.

V and J are TRBV3-1 (or the pseudogene TRBV3-2) and TRBJ2-1; D is possibly TRBD1 (5 bases). The length of the CDR3 is 13 residues. Trimming took off 3 bases at V and 6 bases at J, with 9 bases between the two ends. Germline assignment: CDR1 LGHDT and CDR2 YNNKEL (reference sequence). This CDR3 is CASSHPRVNEQFF. The CDR3 nucleotides are TGTGCCAGCAGCCATCCCAGGGTCAATGAGCAGTTCTTC.

The chain couples TRBV24-1 to TRBJ1-1; the D gene is possibly TRBD1 (6 bases). From germline, CDR1 is KGHDR and CDR2 SFDVKD. The CDR3 is 15 amino acids. V lost 10 bases, J lost 7 bases, and 24 bases lay in between. CDR3 DNA: TGTGCCACTCGGGATGGGGGCGCTCGAGGCCGTGAAGCTTTCTTT. It is translated as CATRDGGARGREAFF.

The genes are TRBV6-1 and TRBJ1-5; 10 nucleotides match TRBD1. The J segment lost 2 bases and the V segment lost 4 bases, leaving 5 bases of the junction unmatched. The CDR3 is 16 amino acids. The germline V gene encodes CDR1 MNHNS and CDR2 SASEGT. The CDR3 nucleotides are TGTGCCAGCAGTGGACAGGGGGCGAGCGGCAATCAGCCCCAGCATTTT. It yields the protein CASSGQGASGNQPQHF.

The rearrangement uses TRBV20-1 and TRBJ2-1; D unresolved. Trimming shortened V by 3 bases and J by 7 bases, and 10 bases separated the two germline ends. Germline V gene data show CDR1 as DFQATT and CDR2 as SNEGSKA (reference sequence). This CDR3 has 12 residues. The CDR3 nucleotides read TGCAGTGCTAGTAAGTCCGGGAATGAGCAGTTCTTC. This gives the protein CSASKSGNEQFF.

The chain has TRBV7-2 and TRBJ1-2, with 7 bases matching TRBD1. Looked up from germline, CDR1 is SGHTA and CDR2 is FQGNSA. The CDR3 contains 15 residues. Trimming cost V 1 base and J 4 bases; bases outside gene matches: 6. The CDR3 sequence is CASSLGGTELYGYTF. CDR3 nucleotides: TGTGCCAGCAGCTTAGGTGGGACAGAACTCTATGGCTACACCTTC.

The V and J genes are TRBV24-1 and TRBJ2-5; 12 positions agree with TRBD2. Germline V gene sequence: CDR1 KGHDR, CDR2 SFDVKD. The CDR3 is made up of 18 amino acids. Unmatched junction bases numbered 11, after V lost 3 bases and J lost 4 bases. The CDR3 DNA is TGTGCCACCAGTGATGCCAATAATGAGGGACTAGCGGGAGAGACCCAGTACTTC. This sequence encodes CATSDANNEGLAGETQYF.

The rearrangement uses TRBV11-3 and TRBJ1-1; possibly TRBD1 for D (6 bases). The germline V gene has CDR1 SGHNT and CDR2 YENEEA. The CDR3 totals 14 residues. Trimming took off 7 bases at V and 5 bases at J, with 17 bases between the two ends. In DNA, the CDR3 is TGTGCCAGCAACAAGAACTCAGGGGAAACTGAAGCTTTCTTT. It specifies CASNKNSGETEAFF.

This chain connects TRBV19 to TRBJ2-7; TRBD2 matches 8 bases. This CDR3 comprises 15 residues. Trimming at V came to 8 bases and at J to 1 base, leaving 10 bases not matched to a gene. The germline gives CDR1 LNHDA, CDR2 SQIVND (reference sequence). The CDR3 loop is CASAETSGASYEQYF. Here the CDR3 DNA reads TGTGCCAGTGCCGAAACTAGCGGAGCATCCTACGAGCAGTACTTC.

The rearrangement links TRBV30 to TRBJ1-4; the D gene is possibly TRBD1 (5 bases). The CDR3 consists of 13 residues. Germline CDR1 GTSNPN, CDR2 SVGIG (reference sequence). Trimming removed 7 bases from V and 10 bases from J, with 19 bases in between. CDR3 sequence: CAYAGSGDVKLFF. The CDR3 bases are TGTGCCTACGCAGGATCGGGGGATGTAAAACTGTTTTTT. The full variable domain, rest sourced from reference TRBV30 and TRBJ1-4, is SQTIHQWPATLVQPVGSPLSLECTVEGTSNPNLYWYRQAAGRGLQLLFYSVGIGQISSEVPQNLSASRPQDRQFILSSKKLLLSDSGFYLCAYAGSGDVKLFFGSGTQLSVL.

The chain employs TRBV7-2 and TRBJ2-2; possibly TRBD2 for D (5 bases). This CDR3 spans 16 amino acids. V was cut by 5 bases and J by 2 bases, with 15 bases left in between. Germline V gives CDR1 SGHTA, CDR2 FQGNSA. The CDR3 nucleotides read TGTGCCAGCAGCCCAAACCGGGGTCTAAACACCGGGGAGCTGTTTTTT. This encodes CASSPNRGLNTGELFF.

This chain uses TRBV7-2 with TRBJ2-5, with D hard to call. This CDR3 region has 13 residues. V lost 7 bases and J lost 0, with 9 bases in between. Germline V CDR1 and CDR2: SGHTA, FQGNSA. CDR3 residues: CASKEINQETQYF. As DNA, the CDR3 is TGTGCCAGCAAGGAGATAAACCAAGAGACCCAGTACTTC. Complete variable domain (other parts from reference TRBV7-2 and TRBJ2-5): GAGVSQSPSNKVTEKGKDVELRCDPISGHTALYWYRQSLGQGLEFLIYFQGNSAPDKSGLPSDRFSAERTGGSVSTLTIQRTQQEDSAVYLCASKEINQETQYFGPGTRLLVL.